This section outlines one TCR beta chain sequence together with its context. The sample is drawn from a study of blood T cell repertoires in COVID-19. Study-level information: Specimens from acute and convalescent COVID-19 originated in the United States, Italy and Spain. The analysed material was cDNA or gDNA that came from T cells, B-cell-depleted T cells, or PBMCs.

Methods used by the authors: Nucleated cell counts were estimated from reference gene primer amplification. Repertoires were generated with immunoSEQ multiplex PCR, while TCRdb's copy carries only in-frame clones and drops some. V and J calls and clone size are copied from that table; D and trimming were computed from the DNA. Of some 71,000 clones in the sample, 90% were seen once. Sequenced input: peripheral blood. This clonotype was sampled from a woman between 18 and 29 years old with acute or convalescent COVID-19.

The CDR3 region is CASSFGRGRETQYF. The CDR3 DNA reads TGTGCCAGCAGCTTCGGCAGGGGGCGTGAGACCCAGTACTTC. This chain connects TRBV11-2 to TRBJ2-5; 8 bases map to TRBD1. V lost 3 bases to trimming and J lost 5 bases; unmatched junction nucleotides: 5. Germline V CDR1 and CDR2: SGHAT, FQNNGV. The CDR3 covers 14 residues.